The 28 T cell receptor beta chains in this list originate from one sample, sequenced in a study of blood T cells in healthy people across ages. It was with a sample-barcoded 5' primer and a J-beta primer mix that a second PCR of roughly 7 to 11 cycles was run. Via MiXCR, TCRdb re-called the 5' RACE reads, giving one row per CDR3 protein. The data contain hundreds of thousands of distinct CDR3 sequences, around 26% of them singletons. What was sequenced was blood. These receptors were obtained from a woman of 80 years or more in good health.

Many counts were recorded for this clonotype. This chain joins TRBV7-9 and TRBJ1-4; D not certain. V shed 0 bases and J shed 0 bases, with 5 bases lying between them. Looked up from germline, CDR1 is SEHNR and CDR2 is FQNEAQ (reference sequence). CDR3 length: 15 amino acids. The CDR3 loop is CASSLAPATNEKLFF. CDR3 DNA: TGTGCCAGCAGCTTAGCGCCGGCAACTAATGAAAAACTGTTTTTT.

The chain uses TRBV20-1 and TRBJ2-1; 9 bases align to TRBD2. Per the germline V gene, CDR1 is DFQATT and CDR2 is SNEGSKA (reference sequence). J gave up 0 bases and V 3 bases, and 9 bases lay outside the gene matches. The CDR3 is made up of 17 amino acids. This chain's CDR3 is CSARSGREGLSYNEQFF. Written as DNA, the CDR3 is TGCAGTGCTAGGTCGGGGCGGGAGGGCCTCTCCTACAATGAGCAGTTCTTC.

This clonotype came up many times. The V gene is TRBV10-3, the J gene TRBJ1-5; perhaps TRBD1 as D (6 bases). The CDR3 is 13 residues long. The V end lost 6 bases, the J end lost 7 bases, and 13 bases lay between the germline ends. CDR1 and CDR2 from the germline V gene are ENHRY and SYGVKD. As DNA, the CDR3 is TGTGCCATCAGATCCACAGGGTCCCAGCCCCAGCATTTT. Its translation: CAIRSTGSQPQHF.

This rearrangement joins TRBV3-1 to TRBJ1-1; D uncertain. The ends were cut back, 2 bases at V and 1 base at J, with 8 bases in the middle. Germline CDR1 LGHDT, CDR2 YNNKEL (reference sequence). The CDR3 runs to 14 residues. The CDR3: CASSQLEQNTEAFF. For the CDR3, the DNA is TGTGCCAGCAGCCAATTGGAACAGAACACTGAAGCTTTCTTT.

This clonotype showed up many times. This sequence joins TRBV4-3 and TRBJ2-1; tentative D call: TRBD1 (5 bases). Germline V CDR1 and CDR2: LGHNA, YSLEER. Trimming stripped 2 bases from V and 9 bases from J, with 17 bases between. The CDR3 is made up of 15 amino acids. This CDR3 is CASSQSPKGLGEQFF. Here the CDR3 DNA reads TGCGCCAGCAGCCAATCCCCGAAGGGGCTCGGTGAGCAGTTCTTC.

This clonotype was counted a few times. This chain links TRBV6-2 or TRBV6-3 with TRBJ2-3; 8 positions match TRBD2. CDR1 and CDR2 from the germline V gene are MNHEY and SVGEGT. Trimming cost V 7 bases and J 6 bases; bases outside gene matches: 12. The CDR3 is 15 residues long. The CDR3 DNA is TGTGCCAGCACTCGCGGGTGGGCTAGCGGGGATACGCAGTATTTT. This gives the protein CASTRGWASGDTQYF.

The V gene is TRBV12-3 or TRBV12-4, the J gene TRBJ1-2; 8 bases are a match to TRBD1. This CDR3 comprises 14 residues. J gave up 6 bases and V 4 bases, and 7 bases lay outside the gene matches. The CDR3: CASSSPQGEHGYTF. The CDR3 nucleotides are TGTGCCAGCAGTTCACCACAGGGGGAGCATGGCTACACCTTC.

J is TRBJ2-7 and V is TRBV7-9, with D tentatively TRBD1 (6 bases). Deletions cut 4 bases from V and 1 base from J, with 14 bases between. This CDR3 comprises 15 residues. CDR1 SEHNR and CDR2 FQNEAQ come from the germline V gene (reference sequence). The CDR3 coding sequence is TGTGCCAGCAGCTCGACAGGCTGGGCGTCCTACGAGCAGTACTTC. Amino acid sequence: CASSSTGWASYEQYF. The whole variable domain, filled in from reference TRBV7-9 and TRBJ2-7, reads DTGVSQNPRHKITKRGQNVTFRCDPISEHNRLYWYRQTLGQGPEFLTYFQNEAQLEKSRLLSDRFSAERPKGSFSTLEIQRTEQGDSAMYLCASSSTGWASYEQYFGPGTRLTVT.

This chain uses TRBV11-3 with TRBJ1-2; a weak D match, TRBD1 (5 bases). The CDR3 has 14 amino acids. Germline loops: CDR1 SGHNT, CDR2 YENEEA. Trimming cost V 5 bases and J 8 bases, with 18 bases left between them. The CDR3 loop is CASSPGRSMDGYTF. The DNA for the CDR3 is TGTGCCAGCAGCCCGGGACGGAGTATGGACGGCTACACCTTC.

At least ten counts were recorded for this clonotype. This chain uses TRBV12-3 or TRBV12-4 with TRBJ2-4; D possibly corresponds to TRBD2 (6 bases). CDR3 length: 14 amino acids. V lost 7 bases to trimming and J lost 7 bases, with 17 bases between them. The CDR3 bases are TGTGCCAGCACCCCACAGGCGGGGTGGAACATTCAGTACTTC. Protein product: CASTPQAGWNIQYF.

J is TRBJ1-2 and V is TRBV7-9, with 11 bases fitting TRBD1. The germline V gene encodes CDR1 SEHNR and CDR2 FQNEAQ (reference sequence). V dropped 2 bases and J dropped 2; count of bases not matched to a gene: 1. The CDR3 is made up of 15 amino acids. The CDR3 is CASSLRDRGNYGYTF. The CDR3 DNA is TGTGCCAGCAGCTTAAGGGACAGGGGGAACTATGGCTACACCTTC.

The chain carries TRBV7-2 and TRBJ1-5; D remains ambiguous. Trimming took off 4 bases at V and 3 bases at J, with 7 bases between the two ends. The germline gives CDR1 SGHTA, CDR2 FQGNSA. The CDR3 consists of 13 residues. The CDR3 coding sequence is TGTGCCAGCAGCTGGGCCGACAATCAGCCCCAGCATTTT. Translating it yields CASSWADNQPQHF.

As to this clonotype: A much bigger clone sits one base away, suggesting this may be a read error. The V and J genes are TRBV7-2 and TRBJ1-6; 7 nucleotides align to TRBD1. This CDR3 comprises 16 residues. The germline CDR1 and CDR2 sequences are SGHTA and FQGNSA. For the CDR3, the DNA is TGTGCCAGCAGCCAGACAGGGAAGGGTAGAGATTCACCCCCCCACTTT. Its translation: CASSQTGKGRDSPPHF.

The CDR3 sequence: CASSIDLTYNEQFF. The DNA for the CDR3 is TGTGCCAGTAGTATAGATCTTACATACAATGAGCAGTTCTTC. The genes are TRBV19 and TRBJ2-1; D remains ambiguous. The germline V gene has CDR1 LNHDA and CDR2 SQIVND (reference sequence). This CDR3 is built from 14 residues. Trimming left V 0 bases short and J 4 bases short, with 7 bases between. The full variable domain, in which reference TRBV19 and TRBJ2-1 provide the parts outside the CDR3, is DGGITQSPKYLFRKEGQNVTLSCEQNLNHDAMYWYRQDPGQGLRLIYYSQIVNDFQKGDIAEGYSVSREKKESFPLTVTSAQKNPTAFYLCASSIDLTYNEQFFGPGTRLTVL.

V and J are TRBV30 and TRBJ1-6, with a tentative D call TRBD1 (6 bases). Trimming took 2 bases from V and 9 from J, leaving 17 bases between them. CDR3 length equals 15 residues. The germline gives CDR1 GTSNPN, CDR2 SVGIG (reference sequence). CDR3 in DNA: TGTGCCTGGAGTCCCCCAGGGGCGCGTAGTTCACCCCTCCACTTT. Amino acids: CAWSPPGARSSPLHF.

Turning to this clonotype: A much larger clonotype is one base distant, so this may be a read error. This chain joins TRBV11-3 and TRBJ2-1; tentative D call: TRBD1 (6 bases). Between the trimmed V and J ends, which lost 0 bases and 8 bases, there was a span of 8 bases. CDR1 and CDR2 (germline): SGHNT, YENEEA. This CDR3 is 13 amino acids long. Written as DNA, the CDR3 is TGTGCCAGCAGCTTAGACAGGGGCTATGAGCAGTTCTTC. Translating it yields CASSLDRGYEQFF.

This clonotype was observed a handful of times. CDR3 sequence: CASSPSGAANFASTDTQYF. CDR3 nucleotide sequence: TGTGCCAGCAGCCCCAGCGGGGCGGCCAACTTTGCGAGCACAGATACGCAGTATTTT. V is TRBV4-2 and J is TRBJ2-3; TRBD2 aligns across 7 bases. Trimming cost V 4 bases and J 0 bases; bases outside gene matches: 16. The germline V gene encodes CDR1 LGHNA and CDR2 YNFKEQ. The CDR3 runs 19 residues.

The chain joins TRBV12-3 or TRBV12-4 to TRBJ2-3; D not certain. CDR3 length: 14 amino acids. V was pared by 7 bases and J by 3 bases, with 14 bases between. For the CDR3, the DNA is TGTGCCAGCAAACCGCCCGGGTATACAGATACGCAGTATTTT. It yields the protein CASKPPGYTDTQYF.

The chain links TRBV18 to TRBJ1-1; D is unclear. With 3 bases removed from V and 3 bases from J, the gap between germline ends came to 11 bases. The CDR3 is 14 amino acids. Germline values: CDR1 KGHSH, CDR2 LQKENI. The CDR3 DNA follows: TGTGCCAGCTCACCGTCCGTGACGCACACTGAAGCTTTCTTT. The encoded protein is CASSPSVTHTEAFF.

For this clonotype: This may be a read error, as it is one base from a much larger clone. The rearrangement uses TRBV5-1 and TRBJ2-3; D is perhaps TRBD1 (5 bases). The ends were cut back, 0 bases at V and 8 bases at J, with 16 bases in the middle. Per germline, CDR1 SGHRS and CDR2 YFSETQ. This CDR3 comprises 15 residues. The CDR3 sequence is CASSLAKGQAGTQYF. In nucleotides, the CDR3 is TGCGCCAGCAGCTTGGCGAAGGGGCAGGCAGGTACGCAGTATTTT.

V gene TRBV27 combines with J gene TRBJ2-3, with D perhaps TRBD1 (5 bases). The ends were cut back, 4 bases at V and 13 bases at J, with 12 bases in the middle. Per the germline V gene, CDR1 is MNHEY and CDR2 is SMNVEV (reference sequence). There are 11 residues in the CDR3. The CDR3, as DNA: TGTGCCAGCAGTTCGCCAGGGAAAGAGTATTTT. Translated: CASSSPGKEYF.

This clonotype was seen many times. The chain combines TRBV18 with TRBJ1-6; TRBD1 might be the D (5 bases). The CDR3 is 16 amino acids. V was shortened by 2 bases and J by 4 bases, with 12 bases between the two germline ends. Germline CDR1 reads KGHSH; CDR2 reads LQKENI. The CDR3, as DNA: TGTGCCAGCTCACCAGTAGCGACAGCATATAATTCACCCCTCCACTTT. This codes for CASSPVATAYNSPLHF.

This clonotype was picked up many times. The chain couples TRBV6-2 or TRBV6-3 to TRBJ2-7; no reliable D call. In germline, CDR1 is MNHEY, CDR2 SVGEGT. Trimming took off 8 bases at V and 0 bases at J, with 14 bases between the two ends. The CDR3 sequence is 14 residues long. The DNA for the CDR3 is TGTGCCAGCGCTGTTGACGGAAGCTCCTACGAGCAGTACTTC. This codes for CASAVDGSSYEQYF.

Regarding this clonotype: A read error may explain this, as a much larger clone is one base away. The CDR3 does not end in the conserved phenylalanine or tryptophan, so this is likely a read error. The rearrangement uses TRBV19 and TRBJ2-7; TRBD2 might be the D (7 bases). Trimming stripped 11 bases from V and 2 bases from J, with 22 bases between. The CDR3 spans 15 residues. Germline CDR1 is LNHDA and CDR2 is SQIVND (reference sequence). DNA for the CDR3: TGTGCCCCAAGGTGTGGCGGGGGCCCCCCCTACGAGCAGTACTCC. Amino acid sequence: CAPRCGGGPPYEQYS.

This clonotype has a handful of counts. The chain is built from TRBV4-3 and TRBJ1-1; no definite D call. Germline assignment: CDR1 LGHNA and CDR2 YSLEER. CDR3 length: 16 amino acids. V dropped 1 base and J dropped 0 bases, with 12 bases sitting between them. CDR3 sequence reads: CASSQVEGLMNTEAFF. CDR3 coding DNA: TGCGCCAGCAGCCAAGTTGAGGGTTTGATGAACACTGAAGCTTTCTTT.

The V call is TRBV20-1, the J call TRBJ2-5; D uncertain. The CDR3 has 14 amino acids. Germline loops: CDR1 DFQATT, CDR2 SNEGSKA (reference sequence). V was trimmed by 6 bases and J by 0 bases, leaving 14 bases between them. Here the CDR3 DNA reads TGCAGTGCGGTGGGAAATGAGTACCAAGAGACCCAGTACTTC. Its translation: CSAVGNEYQETQYF.

This clonotype was recorded a few times. The genes are TRBV24-1 and TRBJ2-3; TRBD1 aligns across 9 bases. Trimming at V came to 4 bases and at J to 8 bases, leaving 0 bases not matched to a gene. Germline V CDR1 and CDR2: KGHDR, SFDVKD. The CDR3 consists of 12 residues. The chain's CDR3 is CATSETGGTQYF. In DNA form, the CDR3 reads TGTGCCACCAGTGAGACAGGGGGTACGCAGTATTTT.

This clonotype was detected only a few times. It may be a read error: a sequence one base away is much more abundant. The chain links TRBV12-3 or TRBV12-4 to TRBJ2-3; D ambiguous. The CDR3 loop spans 13 amino acids. The V end lost 4 bases, the J end lost 4 bases, and 9 bases lay between the germline ends. The CDR3 sequence is CASSSQTADTQYF. The CDR3 coding sequence is TGTGCCAGCAGTTCCCAGACCGCAGATACGCAGTATTTT.